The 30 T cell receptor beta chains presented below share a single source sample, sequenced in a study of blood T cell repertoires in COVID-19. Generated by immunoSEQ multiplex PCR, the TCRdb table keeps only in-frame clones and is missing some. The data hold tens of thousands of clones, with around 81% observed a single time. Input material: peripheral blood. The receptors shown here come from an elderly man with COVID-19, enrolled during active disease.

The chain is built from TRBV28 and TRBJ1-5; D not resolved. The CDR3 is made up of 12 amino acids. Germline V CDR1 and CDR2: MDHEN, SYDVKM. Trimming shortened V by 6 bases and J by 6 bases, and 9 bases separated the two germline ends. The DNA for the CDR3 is TGTGCCAGCAGATCGGGAGCTCAGCCCCAGCATTTT. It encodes CASRSGAQPQHF.

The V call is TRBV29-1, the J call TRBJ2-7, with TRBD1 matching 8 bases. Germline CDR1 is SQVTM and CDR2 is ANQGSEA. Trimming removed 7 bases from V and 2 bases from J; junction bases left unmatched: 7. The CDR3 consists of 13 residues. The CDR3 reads CSAEQGAPYEQYF. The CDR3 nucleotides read TGCAGCGCTGAGCAGGGGGCCCCCTACGAGCAGTACTTC.

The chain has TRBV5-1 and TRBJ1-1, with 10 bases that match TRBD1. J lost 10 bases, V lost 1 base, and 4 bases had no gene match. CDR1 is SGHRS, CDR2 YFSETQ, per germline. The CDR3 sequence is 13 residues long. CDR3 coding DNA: TGCGCCAGCAGCTTGTCCCGGGACAGGGGAGCTTTCTTT. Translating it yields CASSLSRDRGAFF.

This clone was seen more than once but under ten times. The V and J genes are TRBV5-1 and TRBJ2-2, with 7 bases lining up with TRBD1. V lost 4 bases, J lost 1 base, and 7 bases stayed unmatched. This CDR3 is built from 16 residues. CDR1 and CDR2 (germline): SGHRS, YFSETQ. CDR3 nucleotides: TGCGCCAGCAGCATTCGACAGGGCCAGAACACCGGGGAGCTGTTTTTT. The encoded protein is CASSIRQGQNTGELFF.

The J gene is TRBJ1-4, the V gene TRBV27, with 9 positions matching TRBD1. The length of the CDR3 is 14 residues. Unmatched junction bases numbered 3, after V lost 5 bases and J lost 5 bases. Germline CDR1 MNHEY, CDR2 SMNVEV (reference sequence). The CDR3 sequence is CASSGGTGNEKLFF. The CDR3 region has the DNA TGTGCCAGCAGTGGGGGGACAGGGAATGAAAAACTGTTTTTT.

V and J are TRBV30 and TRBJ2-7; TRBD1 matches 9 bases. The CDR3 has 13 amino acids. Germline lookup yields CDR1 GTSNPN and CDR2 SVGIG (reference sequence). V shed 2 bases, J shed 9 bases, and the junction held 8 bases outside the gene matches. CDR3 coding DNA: TGTGCCTGGAGTCTTCCGGGACAGGGTCGGCAGTACTTC. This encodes CAWSLPGQGRQYF.

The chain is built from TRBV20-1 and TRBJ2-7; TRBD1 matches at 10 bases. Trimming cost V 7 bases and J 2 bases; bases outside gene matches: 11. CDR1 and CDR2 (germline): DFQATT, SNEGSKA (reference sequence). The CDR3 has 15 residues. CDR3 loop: CSGSDRDRGTYEQYF. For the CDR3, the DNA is TGCAGTGGGAGTGATCGGGACAGGGGAACCTACGAGCAGTACTTC.

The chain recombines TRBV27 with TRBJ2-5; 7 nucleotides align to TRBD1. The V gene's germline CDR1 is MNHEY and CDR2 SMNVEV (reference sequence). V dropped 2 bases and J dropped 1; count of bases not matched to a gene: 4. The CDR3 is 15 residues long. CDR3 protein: CASSLKSGGQETQYF. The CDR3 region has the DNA TGTGCCAGCAGTTTAAAGTCAGGGGGCCAAGAGACCCAGTACTTC.

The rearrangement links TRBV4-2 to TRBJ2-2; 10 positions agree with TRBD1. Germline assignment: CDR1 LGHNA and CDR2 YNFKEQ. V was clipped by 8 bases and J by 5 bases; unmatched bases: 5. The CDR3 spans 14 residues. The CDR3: CASGGQGRTGELFF. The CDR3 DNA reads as TGTGCCAGCGGGGGACAGGGGAGAACCGGGGAGCTGTTTTTT.

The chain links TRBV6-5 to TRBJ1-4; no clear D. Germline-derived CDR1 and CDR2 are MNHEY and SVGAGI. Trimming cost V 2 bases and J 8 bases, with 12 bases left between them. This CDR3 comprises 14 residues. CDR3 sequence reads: CASSYGGLGEKLFF. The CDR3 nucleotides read TGTGCCAGCAGTTACGGAGGGCTTGGCGAAAAACTGTTTTTT.

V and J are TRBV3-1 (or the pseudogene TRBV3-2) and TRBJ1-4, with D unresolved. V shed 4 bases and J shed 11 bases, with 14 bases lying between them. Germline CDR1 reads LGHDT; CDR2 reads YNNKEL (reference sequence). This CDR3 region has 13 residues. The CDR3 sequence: CASSLLARKKLFF. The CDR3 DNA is TGTGCCAGCAGCCTCCTGGCTAGGAAGAAACTGTTTTTT.

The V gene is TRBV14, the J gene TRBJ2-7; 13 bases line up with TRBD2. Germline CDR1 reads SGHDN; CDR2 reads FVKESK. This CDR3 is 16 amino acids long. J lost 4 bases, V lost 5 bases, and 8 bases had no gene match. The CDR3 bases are TGTGCCAGCAGCAAACGACCGGGACTAGCGGGGTACGAGCAGTACTTC. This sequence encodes CASSKRPGLAGYEQYF.

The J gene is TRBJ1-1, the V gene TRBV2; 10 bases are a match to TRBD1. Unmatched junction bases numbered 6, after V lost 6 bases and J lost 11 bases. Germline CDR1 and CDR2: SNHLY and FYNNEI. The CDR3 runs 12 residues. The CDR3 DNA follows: TGTGCCAGCAGGGCGGGACAGGGGAACGCTTTCTTT. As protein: CASRAGQGNAFF.

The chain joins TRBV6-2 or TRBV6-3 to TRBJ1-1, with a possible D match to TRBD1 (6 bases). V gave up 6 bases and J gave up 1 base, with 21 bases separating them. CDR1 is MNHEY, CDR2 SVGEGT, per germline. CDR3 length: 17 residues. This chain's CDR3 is CASSRGQIGIKNTEAFF. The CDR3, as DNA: TGTGCCAGCAGCCGAGGACAGATAGGAATTAAGAACACTGAAGCTTTCTTT.

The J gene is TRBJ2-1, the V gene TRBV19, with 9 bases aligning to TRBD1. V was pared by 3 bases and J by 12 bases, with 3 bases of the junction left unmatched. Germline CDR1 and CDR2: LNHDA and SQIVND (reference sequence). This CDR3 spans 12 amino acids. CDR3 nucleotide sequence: TGTGCCAGTAGTATGGACAGGGGAGGGCAGTTCTTC. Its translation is CASSMDRGGQFF. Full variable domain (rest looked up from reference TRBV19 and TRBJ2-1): DGGITQSPKYLFRKEGQNVTLSCEQNLNHDAMYWYRQDPGQGLRLIYYSQIVNDFQKGDIAEGYSVSREKKESFPLTVTSAQKNPTAFYLCASSMDRGGQFFGPGTRLTVL.

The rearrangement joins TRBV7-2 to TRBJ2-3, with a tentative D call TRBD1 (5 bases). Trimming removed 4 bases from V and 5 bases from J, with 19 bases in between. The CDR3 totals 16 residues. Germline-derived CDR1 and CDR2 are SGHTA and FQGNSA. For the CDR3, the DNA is TGTGCCAGCAGCTCTATGAGGCTTAACAGGCAAGATACGCAGTATTTT. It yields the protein CASSSMRLNRQDTQYF.

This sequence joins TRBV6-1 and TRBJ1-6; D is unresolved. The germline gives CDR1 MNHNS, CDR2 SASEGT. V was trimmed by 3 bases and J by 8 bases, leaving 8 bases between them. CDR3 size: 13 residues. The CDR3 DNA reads TGTGCCAGCAGTGAGGCGGTGGATTCACCCCTCCACTTT. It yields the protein CASSEAVDSPLHF.

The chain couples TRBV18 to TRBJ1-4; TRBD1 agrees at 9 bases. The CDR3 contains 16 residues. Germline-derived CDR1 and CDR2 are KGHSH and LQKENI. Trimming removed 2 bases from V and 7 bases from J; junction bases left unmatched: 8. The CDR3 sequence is CASSPSQTGGSEKLFF. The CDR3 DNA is TGTGCCAGCTCACCATCCCAGACAGGGGGATCTGAAAAACTGTTTTTT.

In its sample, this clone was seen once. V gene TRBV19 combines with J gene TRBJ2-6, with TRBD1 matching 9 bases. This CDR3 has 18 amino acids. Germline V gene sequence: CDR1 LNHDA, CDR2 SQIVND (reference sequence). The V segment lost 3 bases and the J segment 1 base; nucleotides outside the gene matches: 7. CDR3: CASSMRTGGASGANVLTF. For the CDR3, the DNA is TGTGCCAGTAGTATGCGAACAGGGGGCGCATCTGGGGCCAACGTCCTGACTTTC.

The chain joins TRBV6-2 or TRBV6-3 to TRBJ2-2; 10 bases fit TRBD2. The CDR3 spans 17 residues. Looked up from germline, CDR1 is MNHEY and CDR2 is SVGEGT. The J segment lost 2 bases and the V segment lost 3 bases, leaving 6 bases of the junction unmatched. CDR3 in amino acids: CASSYPSGGANTGELFF. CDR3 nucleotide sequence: TGTGCCAGCAGTTATCCGAGCGGGGGGGCCAACACCGGGGAGCTGTTTTTT.

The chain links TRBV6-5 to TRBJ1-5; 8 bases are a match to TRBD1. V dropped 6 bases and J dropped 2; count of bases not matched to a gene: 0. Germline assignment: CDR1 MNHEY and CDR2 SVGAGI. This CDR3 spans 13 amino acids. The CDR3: CASRQGGNQPQHF. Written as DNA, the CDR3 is TGTGCCAGCAGACAGGGGGGCAATCAGCCCCAGCATTTT.

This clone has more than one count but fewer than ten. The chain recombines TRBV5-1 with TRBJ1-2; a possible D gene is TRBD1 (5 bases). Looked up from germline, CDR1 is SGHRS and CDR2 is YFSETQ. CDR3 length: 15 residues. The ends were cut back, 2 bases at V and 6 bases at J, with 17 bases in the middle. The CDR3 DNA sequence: TGCGCCAGCAGCTTTGGCCCAGGGCAGGTGAATGGCTACACCTTC. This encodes CASSFGPGQVNGYTF.

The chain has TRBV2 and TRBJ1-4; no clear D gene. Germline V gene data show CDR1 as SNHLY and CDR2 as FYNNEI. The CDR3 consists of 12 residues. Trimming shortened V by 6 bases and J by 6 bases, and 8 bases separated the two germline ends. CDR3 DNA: TGTGCCAGCAGCCTCCGGGATGAAAAACTGTTTTTT. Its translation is CASSLRDEKLFF.

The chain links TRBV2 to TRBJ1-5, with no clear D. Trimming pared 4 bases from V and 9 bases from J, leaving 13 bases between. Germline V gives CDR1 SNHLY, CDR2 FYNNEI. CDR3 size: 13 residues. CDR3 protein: CASSAELGRPQHF. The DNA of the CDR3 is TGTGCCAGCAGTGCCGAGTTGGGGAGGCCCCAGCATTTT.

CDR3: CASSLASGGVVGQKLFF. In nucleotides, the CDR3 is TGCGCCAGCAGCTTGGCCTCCGGGGGGGTCGTTGGCCAAAAACTGTTTTTT. J is TRBJ1-4 and V is TRBV5-1, with D possibly matching TRBD1 (5 bases). Per germline, CDR1 SGHRS and CDR2 YFSETQ. This CDR3 comprises 17 residues. Trimming removed 0 bases at V and 9 bases at J, with 21 bases between.

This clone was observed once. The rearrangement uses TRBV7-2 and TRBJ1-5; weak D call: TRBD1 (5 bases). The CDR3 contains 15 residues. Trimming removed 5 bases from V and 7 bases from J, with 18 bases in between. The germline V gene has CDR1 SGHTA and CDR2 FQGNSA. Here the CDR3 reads CASSPRGGEGQPQHF. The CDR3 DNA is TGTGCCAGCAGCCCCCGGGGAGGGGAGGGGCAGCCCCAGCATTTT.

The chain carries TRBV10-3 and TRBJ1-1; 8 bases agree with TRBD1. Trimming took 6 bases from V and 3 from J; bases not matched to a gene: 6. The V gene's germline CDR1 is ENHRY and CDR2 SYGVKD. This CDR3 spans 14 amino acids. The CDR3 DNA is TGTGCCATCAGAGCCGGACAGGGATACACTGAAGCTTTCTTT. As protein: CAIRAGQGYTEAFF.

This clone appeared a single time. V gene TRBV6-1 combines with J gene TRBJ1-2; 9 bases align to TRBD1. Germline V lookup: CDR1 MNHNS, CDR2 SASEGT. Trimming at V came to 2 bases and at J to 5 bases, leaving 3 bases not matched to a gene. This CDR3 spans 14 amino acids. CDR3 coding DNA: TGTGCCAGCAGTGAACGGGGACAGGGATATGGCTACACCTTC. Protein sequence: CASSERGQGYGYTF.

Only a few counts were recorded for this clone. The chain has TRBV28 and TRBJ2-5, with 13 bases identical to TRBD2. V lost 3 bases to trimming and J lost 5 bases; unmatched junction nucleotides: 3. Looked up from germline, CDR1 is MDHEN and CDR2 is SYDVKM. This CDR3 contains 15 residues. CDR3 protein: CASSLWTSGSETQYF. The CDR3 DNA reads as TGTGCCAGCAGTTTGTGGACTAGCGGGAGTGAGACCCAGTACTTC.

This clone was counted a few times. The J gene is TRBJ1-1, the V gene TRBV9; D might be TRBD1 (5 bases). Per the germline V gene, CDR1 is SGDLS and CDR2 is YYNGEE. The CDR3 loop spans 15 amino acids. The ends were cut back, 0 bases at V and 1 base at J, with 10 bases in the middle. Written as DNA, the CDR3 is TGTGCCAGCAGCGTAGTGACAGACCCGAACACTGAAGCTTTCTTT. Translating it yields CASSVVTDPNTEAFF.